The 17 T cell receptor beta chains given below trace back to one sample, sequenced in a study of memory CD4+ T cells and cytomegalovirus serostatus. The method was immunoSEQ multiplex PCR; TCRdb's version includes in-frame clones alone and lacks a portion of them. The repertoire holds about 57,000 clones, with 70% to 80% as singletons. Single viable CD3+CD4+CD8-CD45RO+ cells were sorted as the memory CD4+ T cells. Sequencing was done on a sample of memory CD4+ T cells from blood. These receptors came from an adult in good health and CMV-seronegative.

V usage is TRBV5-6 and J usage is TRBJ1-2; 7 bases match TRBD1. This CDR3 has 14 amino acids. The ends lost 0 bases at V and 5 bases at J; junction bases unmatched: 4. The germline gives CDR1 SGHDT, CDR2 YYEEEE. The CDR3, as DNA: TGTGCCAGCAGCTTGGCGGGACAGACATATGGCTACACCTTC. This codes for CASSLAGQTYGYTF.

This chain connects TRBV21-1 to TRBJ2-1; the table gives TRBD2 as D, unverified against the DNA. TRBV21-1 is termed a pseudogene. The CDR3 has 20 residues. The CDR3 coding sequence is TGTGCCAGCAGCAAAGGACGTATGGGTAACGCCAAGTCGGGTTACAATGAGCAGTTCTTC. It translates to CASSKGRMGNAKSGYNEQFF.

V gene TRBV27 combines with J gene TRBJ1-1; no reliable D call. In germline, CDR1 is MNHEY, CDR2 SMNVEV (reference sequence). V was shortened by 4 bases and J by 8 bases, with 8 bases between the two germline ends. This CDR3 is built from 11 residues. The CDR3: CASSSVGEAFF. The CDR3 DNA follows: TGTGCCAGCAGTTCCGTGGGAGAAGCTTTCTTT.

CDR3 sequence (DNA): TGCGCCAGCAGCTTCCGCGGGGGTGAAAAACTGTTTTTT. It yields the protein CASSFRGGEKLFF. This chain uses TRBV5-1 with TRBJ1-4, with D perhaps matching TRBD1 (5 bases). The germline CDR1 and CDR2 sequences are SGHRS and YFSETQ. This CDR3 spans 13 amino acids. V lost 2 bases and J lost 7, with 9 bases in between.

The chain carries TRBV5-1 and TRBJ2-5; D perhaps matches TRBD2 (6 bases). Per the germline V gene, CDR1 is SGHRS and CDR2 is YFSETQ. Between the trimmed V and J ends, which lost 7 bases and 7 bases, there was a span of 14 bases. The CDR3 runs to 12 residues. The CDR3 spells CASSEVGGTQYF. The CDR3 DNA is TGCGCCAGCTCCGAAGTGGGGGGGACCCAGTACTTC.

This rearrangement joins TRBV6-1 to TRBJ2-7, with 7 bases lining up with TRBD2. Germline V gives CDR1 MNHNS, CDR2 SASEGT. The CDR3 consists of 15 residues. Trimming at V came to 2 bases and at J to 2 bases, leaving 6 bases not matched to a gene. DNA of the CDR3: TGTGCCAGCAGTGAATGGGCTAGCGGAACCTACGAGCAGTACTTC. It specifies CASSEWASGTYEQYF.

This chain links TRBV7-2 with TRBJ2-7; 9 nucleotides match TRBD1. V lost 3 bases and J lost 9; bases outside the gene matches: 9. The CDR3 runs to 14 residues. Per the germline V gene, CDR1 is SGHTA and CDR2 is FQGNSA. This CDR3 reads CASSLDRGSVRQYF. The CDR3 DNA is TGTGCCAGCAGCTTGGACAGGGGATCTGTTCGGCAGTACTTC.

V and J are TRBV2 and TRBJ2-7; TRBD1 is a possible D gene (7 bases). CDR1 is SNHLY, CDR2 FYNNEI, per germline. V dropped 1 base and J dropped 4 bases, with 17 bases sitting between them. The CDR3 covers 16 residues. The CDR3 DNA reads TGTGCCAGCAGTGAAGACCAGGGGGGCCTTGGGTACGAGCAGTACTTC. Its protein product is CASSEDQGGLGYEQYF.

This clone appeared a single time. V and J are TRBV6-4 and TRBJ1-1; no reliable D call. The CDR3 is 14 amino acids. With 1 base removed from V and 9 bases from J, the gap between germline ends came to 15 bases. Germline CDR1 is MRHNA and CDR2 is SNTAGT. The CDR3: CASSDYSGTPKAFF. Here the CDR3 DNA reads TGTGCCAGCAGTGACTATTCAGGAACCCCGAAAGCTTTCTTT.

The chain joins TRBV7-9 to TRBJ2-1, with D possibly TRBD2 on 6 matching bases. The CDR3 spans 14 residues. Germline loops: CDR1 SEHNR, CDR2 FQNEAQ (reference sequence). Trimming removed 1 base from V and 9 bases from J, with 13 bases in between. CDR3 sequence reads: CASSLGTTRVEQFF. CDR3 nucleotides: TGTGCCAGCAGCTTAGGGACTACCCGGGTTGAGCAGTTCTTC.

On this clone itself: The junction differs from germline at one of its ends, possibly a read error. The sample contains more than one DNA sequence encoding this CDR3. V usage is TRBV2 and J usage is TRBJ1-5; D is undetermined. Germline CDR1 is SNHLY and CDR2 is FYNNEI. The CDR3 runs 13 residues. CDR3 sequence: CASLRQNNQPQHF. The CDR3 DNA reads TGTGCCAGCCTGCGGCAGAACAATCAGCCCCAGCACTTT.

CDR3 loop: CASSLRQGVGGELFF. CDR3 in DNA: TGCGCCAGCAGCTTGAGACAGGGGGTTGGCGGGGAGCTGTTTTTT. The chain joins TRBV5-1 to TRBJ2-2; 9 bases are a match to TRBD1. V lost 1 base to trimming and J lost 7 bases; unmatched junction nucleotides: 5. Germline values: CDR1 SGHRS, CDR2 YFSETQ. The CDR3 contains 15 residues. Variable domain in full (rest from reference TRBV5-1 and TRBJ2-2): KAGVTQTPRYLIKTRGQQVTLSCSPISGHRSVSWYQQTPGQGLQFLFEYFSETQRNKGNFPGRFSGRQFSNSRSEMNVSTLELGDSALYLCASSLRQGVGGELFFGEGSRLTVL.

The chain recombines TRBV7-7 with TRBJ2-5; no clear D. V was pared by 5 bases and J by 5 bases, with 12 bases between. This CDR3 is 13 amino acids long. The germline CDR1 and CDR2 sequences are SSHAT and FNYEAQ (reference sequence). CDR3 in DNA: TGTGCCAGCAGCCGATTCCGGGTGGAGACCCAGTACTTC. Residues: CASSRFRVETQYF.

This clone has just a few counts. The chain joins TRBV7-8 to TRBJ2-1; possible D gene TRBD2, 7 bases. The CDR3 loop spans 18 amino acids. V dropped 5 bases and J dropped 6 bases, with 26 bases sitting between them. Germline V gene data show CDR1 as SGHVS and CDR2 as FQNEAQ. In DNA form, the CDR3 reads TGTGCCAGCAGCCCGCAACGACCTACGGCGGGGGCGTTCAATGAGCAGTTCTTC. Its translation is CASSPQRPTAGAFNEQFF.

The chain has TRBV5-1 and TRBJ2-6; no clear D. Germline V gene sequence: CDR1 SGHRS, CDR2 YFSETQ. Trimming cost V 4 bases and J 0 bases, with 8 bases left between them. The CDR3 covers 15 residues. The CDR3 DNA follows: TGCGCCAGCAGCCCTGGACCCTCTGGGGCCAACGTCCTGACTTTC. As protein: CASSPGPSGANVLTF.

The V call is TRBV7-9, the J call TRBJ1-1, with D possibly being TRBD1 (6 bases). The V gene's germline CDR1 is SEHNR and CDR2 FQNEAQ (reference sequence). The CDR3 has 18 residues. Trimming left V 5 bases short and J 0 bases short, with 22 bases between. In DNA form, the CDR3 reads TGTGCCAGCAGCCCCGCTATGGGGGGCGCGGGGCTGAACACTGAAGCTTTCTTT. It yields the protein CASSPAMGGAGLNTEAFF.

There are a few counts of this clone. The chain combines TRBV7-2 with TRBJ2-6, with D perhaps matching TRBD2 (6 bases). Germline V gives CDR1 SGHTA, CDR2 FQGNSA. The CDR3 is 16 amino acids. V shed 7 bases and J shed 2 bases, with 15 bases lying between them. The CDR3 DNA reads TGTGCCAGCACCCGTGGCGGGGTTCCTGGGGCCAACGTCCTGACTTTC. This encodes CASTRGGVPGANVLTF.